This T cell receptor (delta chain) was captured in a study of gamma-delta chains in newborns, infants, children. Turning to the study itself: Innate gammadelta T cells reportedly expand polyclonally right after birth, driven by microbial exposure, per the title.

TCRdb reanalysed the reads via CATT. The sample has around 3,900 delta-chain clones, 6.2% seen once. V dropped 0 bases and J dropped 7 bases, with 9 bases sitting between them. The CDR3 runs 13 residues. Germline CDR1 and CDR2: TSWWSYY and QGS. Sequenced material: blood. The genes are TRDV1 and TRDJ1, with D unresolved. This TCR was recovered from a child who was a newborn, infant or young child, either healthy, febrile or measles-vaccinated (not recorded which). CDR3 nucleotide sequence: TGTGCTCTTGGGGAACTCTCCAGCGGTAAACTCATCTTT. Protein product: CALGELSSGKLIF.